Listed below are T cell receptor beta chains from one sample, sequenced in a study of T cell responses to AZD1222 COVID-19 vaccine. Using immunoSEQ multiplex PCR, the repertoire was profiled, and TCRdb retains in-frame clones only, with some absent. Here the sample spans approximately 190,000 clones, approximately 91% being singletons. Material: peripheral blood, obtained on day 0 of AZD1222 vaccination. The receptors were sampled from an adult in good health. Each CDR3 is given without its conserved first and last residue. Where a row states a size, it is once, few, many or the class of an expanded clone; other rows omit it.

CDR3aa	abundance	v_gene	j_gene
ASSYSDRDLYGYT	-	TRBV6-5	TRBJ1-2
ASSQVGQSRIGEQY	-	TRBV4-2	TRBJ2-7
ASSSGQGREDGYT	-	TRBV7-2	TRBJ1-2
ASSSGQGDSPLH	-	TRBV18	TRBJ1-6
ASSITGPRGTGELF	-	TRBV19	TRBJ2-2
ATSRAAGAAGELF	few	TRBV15	TRBJ2-2
SVDRGPSDEQY	-	TRBV29-1	TRBJ2-7
ASSVRRDNEQF	once	TRBV11-1	TRBJ2-1
ASSSEGEGTTEN	-	TRBV27	TRBJ2-7
ASSVVGSSYRHEQY	-	TRBV9	TRBJ2-7
ASSQNRGGNQPQH	-	TRBV19	TRBJ1-5
ATSRSTSLTSYEQY	-	TRBV15	TRBJ2-7
ASSLNRENTGELF	-	TRBV18	TRBJ2-2
ASSPQTVET	-	TRBV7-2	TRBJ1-2
ASSVEGVWGMNTEAF	-	TRBV9	TRBJ1-1
ASSILVTGYNEQF	-	TRBV19	TRBJ2-1
ASSQSPYNEQF	-	TRBV3-1/TRBV3-2	TRBJ2-1
ASSWGATSGRGGELF	-	TRBV27	TRBJ2-2
ASSLAGLGSYEQY	-	TRBV28	TRBJ2-7
ASSMRPEGREKLF	once	TRBV19	TRBJ1-4
ASSARGQGANYEQY	-	TRBV2	TRBJ2-7
ASSLARTGYNEQF	-	TRBV5-1	TRBJ2-1
ASSPRSGRLQETQY	-	TRBV4-2	TRBJ2-5
ASRTTGTTFSEAF	-	TRBV13	TRBJ1-1
ASGLGQRNEKLF	-	TRBV12-5	TRBJ1-4
ASSRGSGGYEQY	-	TRBV6-5	TRBJ2-7
ASSRTGTEAF	-	TRBV27	TRBJ1-1
ASSYSSGQAF	once	TRBV6-5	TRBJ1-1
ASSQDWGRTYEQY	-	TRBV3-1/TRBV3-2	TRBJ2-7
ASRMTTGKDQPQH	-	TRBV27	TRBJ1-5
ASSLASSGGEQY	-	TRBV5-5	TRBJ2-7
ASSIGSDRIYEQY	-	TRBV19	TRBJ2-7